This T cell receptor (beta chain) is from a study of blood T cell repertoires in COVID-19. Overall study context: Acute and convalescent COVID-19 specimens originated in the United States, Italy and Spain.

The authors' processing: By means of reference gene primer amplification, nucleated cell counts were estimated. Some clones are missing from TCRdb's copy, which holds only in-frame ones; the method was immunoSEQ multiplex PCR. The V and J calls and the clone size are those of that table, but D and trimming were determined from the DNA. The repertoire holds a few hundred thousand clones, with 75% to 90% as singletons. V lost 8 bases and J lost 4; bases outside the gene matches: 4. The CDR3 spans 13 residues. Cohort 3 donors counted as recovered after two negative PCRs, clearance, or resolved symptoms.

Sequenced sample: PBMCs or T cells enriched from blood (not recorded which). The clonotype originates from a woman younger than 30 who had recovered from COVID-19. The V call is TRBV12-3 or TRBV12-4, the J call TRBJ1-1, with 10 bases aligning to TRBD1. The CDR3 here is CASEDRGSTEAFF. The CDR3 nucleotides are TGTGCCAGCGAGGACAGGGGGAGCACTGAAGCTTTCTTT.